A single sample gave rise to the 15 T cell receptor beta chains below, sequenced in a study of T cell responses to AZD1222 COVID-19 vaccine. Libraries were prepared by immunoSEQ multiplex PCR; TCRdb keeps only in-frame clonotypes and omits some of them. The sample lists 75,000 to 100,000 clones; roughly 89% were seen once. Here the sequenced sample was peripheral blood, taken on day 0 of AZD1222 vaccination. These receptor sequences come from an adult in good health.

The V and J genes are TRBV27 and TRBJ1-3, with 9 bases lining up with TRBD1. V was clipped by 5 bases and J by 1 base; unmatched bases: 6. The CDR3 is made up of 16 amino acids. CDR1 MNHEY and CDR2 SMNVEV come from the germline V gene (reference sequence). The CDR3 spells CASSPLQGASGNTIYF. For the CDR3, the DNA is TGTGCCAGCAGTCCCCTACAGGGGGCATCTGGAAACACCATATATTTT.

The V call is TRBV9, the J call TRBJ2-1, with TRBD2 identical over 9 bases. J lost 6 bases, V lost 1 base, and 11 bases had no gene match. The germline gives CDR1 SGDLS, CDR2 YYNGEE. The CDR3 sequence is 17 residues long. The CDR3 spells CASSVRPSGNGGNEQFF. Here the CDR3 DNA reads TGTGCCAGCAGCGTACGGCCTAGCGGGAATGGGGGCAATGAGCAGTTCTTC.

This chain joins TRBV2 and TRBJ2-2; 8 bases align to TRBD1. Germline CDR1 and CDR2: SNHLY and FYNNEI. The CDR3 contains 13 residues. The trim removed 5 bases at V and 6 bases at J, leaving 2 bases unmatched. The CDR3 region has the DNA TGTGCCAGCAGTAGGACAGGGCCCGGGGAGCTGTTTTTT. Its translation is CASSRTGPGELFF.

About this clone itself: The identical CDR3 is also encoded by other nucleotide sequences in the sample. J is TRBJ2-1 and V is TRBV6-4; TRBD2 matches 14 bases. Losses at the gene ends were 4 bases for V and 7 bases for J; bases not matched to a gene: 3. Germline V gives CDR1 MRHNA, CDR2 SNTAGT. The CDR3 contains 15 residues. CDR3 residues: CASSVGTSGSNEQFF. The CDR3 DNA follows: TGTGCCAGCAGTGTTGGGACTAGCGGGAGTAATGAGCAGTTCTTC.

This clone was counted once. V and J are TRBV29-1 and TRBJ2-3; 10 bases align to TRBD2. The germline V gene encodes CDR1 SQVTM and CDR2 ANQGSEA. The CDR3 is 15 amino acids. Trimming took 0 bases from V and 5 from J; bases not matched to a gene: 5. The DNA for the CDR3 is TGCAGCGTTGAAGAAAGGACTAGCGGCGGAGATACGCAGTATTTT. Translation: CSVEERTSGGDTQYF.

V and J are TRBV6-4 and TRBJ1-5; D not resolved. Germline V gives CDR1 MRHNA, CDR2 SNTAGT. V lost 4 bases to trimming and J lost 7 bases, with 11 bases between them. This CDR3 has 13 amino acids. The chain's CDR3 is CASSVNSGQPQHF. The CDR3 DNA reads as TGTGCCAGCAGTGTGAACTCGGGGCAGCCCCAGCATTTT.

The chain links TRBV2 to TRBJ1-3; 9 bases map to TRBD1. There are 16 residues in the CDR3. The germline CDR1 and CDR2 sequences are SNHLY and FYNNEI. V was pared by 4 bases and J by 0 bases, with 4 bases of the junction left unmatched. CDR3 loop: CASSGGTGNSGNTIYF. The CDR3 DNA reads as TGTGCCAGCAGTGGGGGGACAGGGAACTCTGGAAACACCATATATTTT.

The chain couples TRBV19 to TRBJ1-3; D unresolved. The CDR3 consists of 17 residues. Germline V gene sequence: CDR1 LNHDA, CDR2 SQIVND (reference sequence). V lost 5 bases to trimming and J lost 0 bases, with 17 bases between them. CDR3 loop: CASSLFGGRNSGNTIYF. CDR3 nucleotide sequence: TGTGCCAGTAGTTTATTCGGTGGCAGGAACTCTGGAAACACCATATATTTT.

The chain joins TRBV11-2 to TRBJ2-3, with 9 nucleotides matching TRBD2. Looked up from germline, CDR1 is SGHAT and CDR2 is FQNNGV. The CDR3 contains 15 residues. V lost 4 bases to trimming and J lost 1 base; unmatched junction nucleotides: 3. In DNA, the CDR3 is TGTGCCAGCAGCTCATGGACTAGCGGCACAGATACGCAGTATTTT. It specifies CASSSWTSGTDTQYF.

This CDR3 is CASSSPGQTPSSTDTQYF. For the CDR3, the DNA is TGTGCCAGCAGCTCGCCCGGACAGACCCCATCTAGCACAGATACGCAGTATTTT. This rearrangement joins TRBV12-1 to TRBJ2-3; the table assigns TRBD1, which was not confirmed against the DNA. TRBV12-1 is tagged as a pseudogene. The CDR3 extends over 18 amino acids.

The chain joins TRBV18 to TRBJ1-2; D is undetermined. V dropped 5 bases and J dropped 8 bases, with 15 bases sitting between them. Per the germline V gene, CDR1 is KGHSH and CDR2 is LQKENI. The CDR3 consists of 13 residues. The CDR3 DNA is TGTGCCAGCTCAAGCCGACCGGGTGAGGGCTACACCTTC. This translates into CASSSRPGEGYTF.

This chain links TRBV7-2 with TRBJ2-7; D unclear. The germline gives CDR1 SGHTA, CDR2 FQGNSA. V gave up 5 bases and J gave up 5 bases, with 16 bases separating them. The CDR3 totals 14 residues. The CDR3 bases are TGTGCCAGCAGCCCGGGCTTGACGTGGCACGAGCAGTACTTC. It is translated as CASSPGLTWHEQYF.

The chain employs TRBV4-3 and TRBJ1-1; D uncertain. Trimming left V 1 base short and J 0 bases short, with 21 bases between. CDR1 is LGHNA and CDR2 is YSLEER in the germline V gene. CDR3 size: 19 residues. Here the CDR3 reads CASSQAWVRGGLMNTEAFF. Written as DNA, the CDR3 is TGCGCCAGCAGCCAAGCCTGGGTTAGAGGTGGACTAATGAACACTGAAGCTTTCTTT.

The chain couples TRBV18 to TRBJ1-1, with D possibly being TRBD1 (6 bases). There are 16 residues in the CDR3. V shed 2 bases and J shed 3 bases, with 16 bases lying between them. The germline gives CDR1 KGHSH, CDR2 LQKENI. CDR3 region: CASSPNGGGSYTEAFF. Written as DNA, the CDR3 is TGTGCCAGCTCACCAAATGGGGGCGGATCGTACACTGAAGCTTTCTTT.

This chain links TRBV30 with TRBJ1-6, with TRBD1 matching over 7 bases. The trim removed 3 bases at V and 9 bases at J, leaving 8 bases unmatched. Germline V gene sequence: CDR1 GTSNPN, CDR2 SVGIG (reference sequence). The CDR3 has 14 residues. In DNA form, the CDR3 reads TGTGCCTGGAGGGAAAATCACAGGGGTTCACCCCTCCACTTT. Translation gives CAWRENHRGSPLHF. Full variable domain (rest looked up from reference TRBV30 and TRBJ1-6): SQTIHQWPATLVQPVGSPLSLECTVEGTSNPNLYWYRQAAGRGLQLLFYSVGIGQISSEVPQNLSASRPQDRQFILSSKKLLLSDSGFYLCAWRENHRGSPLHFGNGTRLTVT.